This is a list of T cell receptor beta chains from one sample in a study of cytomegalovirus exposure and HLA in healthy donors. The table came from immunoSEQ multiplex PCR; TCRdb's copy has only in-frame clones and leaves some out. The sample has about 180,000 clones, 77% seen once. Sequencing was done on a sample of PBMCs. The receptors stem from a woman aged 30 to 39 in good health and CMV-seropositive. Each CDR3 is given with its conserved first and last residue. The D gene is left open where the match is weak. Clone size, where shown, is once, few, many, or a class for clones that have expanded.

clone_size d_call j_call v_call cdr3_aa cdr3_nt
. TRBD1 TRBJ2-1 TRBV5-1 CASRRIQGAGEQFF TGCGCCAGCAGACGAATCCAGGGGGCGGGGGAGCAGTTCTTC
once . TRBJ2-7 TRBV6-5 CASRPLEGGEQYF TGTGCCAGCAGGCCATTGGAAGGAGGCGAGCAGTACTTC
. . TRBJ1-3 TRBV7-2 CASSPNFASGNTIYF TGTGCCAGCAGCCCGAACTTCGCGTCCGGAAACACCATATATTTT
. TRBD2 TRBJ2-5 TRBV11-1 CASSPGTSQRETQYF TGTGCCAGCAGCCCTGGGACTAGTCAGAGGGAGACCCAGTACTTC
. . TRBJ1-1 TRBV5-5 CASSLARTQGNTEAFF TGTGCCAGCAGCTTGGCCCGAACACAGGGGAACACTGAAGCTTTCTTT
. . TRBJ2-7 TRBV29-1 CSVEEARYEQYF TGCAGCGTTGAAGAAGCGAGGTACGAGCAGTACTTC
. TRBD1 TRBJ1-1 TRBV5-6 CASGGQKNTEAFF TGTGCCAGCGGGGGACAGAAGAACACTGAAGCTTTCTTT
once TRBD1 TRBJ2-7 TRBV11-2 CASSPTGVTYEQYF TGTGCCAGCAGCCCAACAGGGGTCACCTACGAGCAGTACTTC
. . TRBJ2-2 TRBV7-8 CASSLEGRGYGGELFF TGTGCCAGCAGCTTAGAGGGCAGGGGATATGGCGGGGAGCTGTTTTTT
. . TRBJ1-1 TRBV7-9 CASRLGGGNTEAFF TGTGCCAGCAGACTGGGGGGAGGGAACACTGAAGCTTTCTTT
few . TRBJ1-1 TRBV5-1 CASSRLSGGNTEAFF TGCGCCAGCAGCCGCCTTTCGGGGGGAAACACTGAAGCTTTCTTT
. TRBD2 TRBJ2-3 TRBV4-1 CASSQEDALAGVGGTDTQYF TGCGCCAGCAGCCAAGAAGACGCGCTAGCGGGAGTGGGGGGCACAGATACGCAGTATTTT
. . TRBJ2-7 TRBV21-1 CASSNTSGRAYEQYF TGTGCCAGCAGCAATACTAGCGGGAGGGCCTACGAGCAGTACTTC
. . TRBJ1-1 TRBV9 CASSAAGGSSEAFF TGTGCCAGCAGCGCCGCGGGGGGCTCCTCTGAAGCTTTCTTT
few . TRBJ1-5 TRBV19 CASSSRPYSNQPQHF TGTGCCAGTAGTTCCAGGCCGTATAGCAATCAGCCCCAGCATTTT
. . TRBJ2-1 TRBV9 CASSVGLGRDFGAYNEQFF TGTGCCAGCAGCGTAGGCCTGGGACGGGACTTTGGTGCCTACAATGAGCAGTTCTTC
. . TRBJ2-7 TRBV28 CASSFPDKPAYEQYF TGTGCCAGCAGTTTTCCCGACAAACCAGCCTACGAGCAGTACTTC
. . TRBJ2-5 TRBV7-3 CASSLTGGQETQYF TGTGCCAGCAGCTTAACCGGCGGGCAAGAGACCCAGTACTTC
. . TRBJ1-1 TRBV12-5 CASGGGNTEAFF TGTGCTAGTGGAGGGGGTAACACTGAAGCTTTCTTT
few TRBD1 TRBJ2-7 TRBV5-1 CASSSSGQGYEQYF TGCGCCAGCAGCTCCTCGGGACAGGGCTACGAGCAGTACTTC
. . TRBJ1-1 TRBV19 CASSSTGNTEAFF TGTGCCAGTAGTTCGACGGGGAACACTGAAGCTTTCTTT
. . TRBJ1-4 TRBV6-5 CASSFRPGVEKLFF TGTGCCAGCAGCTTTCGACCAGGGGTTGAAAAACTGTTTTTT
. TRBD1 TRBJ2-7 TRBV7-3 CASSRDAGGWYEQYF TGTGCCAGCAGCCGAGACGCAGGGGGCTGGTACGAGCAGTACTTC
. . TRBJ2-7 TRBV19 CASSIDITYEQYF TGTGCCAGTAGTATCGACATAACCTACGAGCAGTACTTC
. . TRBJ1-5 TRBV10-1 CASSGIWATRRQPQHF TGCGCCAGCAGTGGTATCTGGGCCACCCGACGCCAGCCCCAGCATTTT
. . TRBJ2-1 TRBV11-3 CASSFGGTTYNEQFF TGTGCCAGCAGCTTTGGCGGGACGACCTACAATGAGCAGTTCTTC
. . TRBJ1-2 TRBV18 CASSSSGETNYGYTF TGTGCCAGCTCCTCGTCGGGGGAGACTAACTATGGCTACACCTTC
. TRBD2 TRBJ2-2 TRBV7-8 CASSRLAGVAGELFF TGTGCCAGCAGCCGTTTAGCGGGAGTGGCCGGGGAGCTGTTTTTT
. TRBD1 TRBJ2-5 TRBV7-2 CASKVARGQETQYF TGTGCCAGCAAGGTGGCCAGGGGGCAAGAGACCCAGTACTTC
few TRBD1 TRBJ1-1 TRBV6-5 CASSSTGRSRAFF TGTGCCAGCAGTTCGACAGGGAGGAGTAGGGCTTTCTTT
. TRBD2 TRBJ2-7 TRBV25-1 CASSQTSGSMPYEQYF TGTGCCAGCAGCCAGACTAGCGGGAGCATGCCCTACGAGCAGTACTTC
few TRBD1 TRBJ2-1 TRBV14 CASSQWGQAGIRNEQFF TGTGCCAGCAGCCAATGGGGACAGGCCGGAATTAGGAATGAGCAGTTCTTC
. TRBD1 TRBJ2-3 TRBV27 CASSFRQGPTDTQYF TGTGCCAGCAGTTTTCGACAGGGGCCCACAGATACGCAGTATTTT
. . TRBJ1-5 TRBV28 CASTHQQGNQPQHF TGTGCCAGCACCCACCAACAGGGCAATCAGCCCCAGCATTTT
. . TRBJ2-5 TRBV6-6 CASSFRQERLQETQYF TGTGCCAGCAGTTTTCGACAGGAACGACTACAAGAGACCCAGTACTTC
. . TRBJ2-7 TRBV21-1 CASSPRPGTRSYEQYF TGTGCCAGCAGCCCACGGCCCGGGACACGTTCTTACGAGCAGTACTTC
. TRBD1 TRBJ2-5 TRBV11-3 CASSSGTESETQYF TGTGCCAGCAGCTCTGGGACAGAGAGCGAGACCCAGTACTTC
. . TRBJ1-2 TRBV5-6 CASSLGGVSGYTF TGTGCCAGCAGCTTGGGGGGGGTCTCTGGCTACACCTTC
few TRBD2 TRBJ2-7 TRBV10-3 CAISERLAGPQTRYEQYF TGTGCCATCAGTGAACGACTAGCGGGACCACAAACCAGATACGAGCAGTACTTC
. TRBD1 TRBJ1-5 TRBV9 CASNPTGATNQPQHF TGTGCCAGCAACCCTACAGGGGCCACCAATCAGCCCCAGCATTTT
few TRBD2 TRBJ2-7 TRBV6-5 CASREGLAGEYEQYF TGTGCCAGCAGAGAGGGACTAGCGGGAGAATACGAGCAGTACTTC
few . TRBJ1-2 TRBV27 CASSLAGRDGYTF TGTGCCAGCAGTCTCGCGGGGAGGGATGGCTACACCTTC
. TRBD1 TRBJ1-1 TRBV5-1 CASSFGTVYTEAFF TGCGCCAGCAGCTTCGGGACAGTTTACACTGAAGCTTTCTTT
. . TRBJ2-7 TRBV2 CASSARPRESSYEQYF TGTGCCAGCAGTGCAAGGCCTAGGGAGAGCTCCTACGAGCAGTACTTC
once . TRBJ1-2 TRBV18 CASSPQDGGSYGYTF TGTGCCAGCTCACCCCAGGACGGAGGGTCCTATGGCTACACCTTC
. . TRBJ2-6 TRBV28 CASSRPRRDFSGANVLTF TGTGCCAGCAGCCGACCGAGGCGGGACTTCTCTGGGGCCAACGTCCTGACTTTC
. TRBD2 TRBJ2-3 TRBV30 CAYELAGVYTQYF TGTGCCTACGAACTAGCGGGAGTATATACGCAGTATTTT
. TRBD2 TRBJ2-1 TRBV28 CASSPRTSGTYNEQFF TGTGCCAGCAGTCCACGGACTAGCGGGACTTACAATGAGCAGTTCTTC
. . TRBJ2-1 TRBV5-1 CASSLGQGIPNEQFF TGCGCCAGCAGCTTGGGGCAGGGGATCCCCAATGAGCAGTTCTTC